These T cell receptor beta chains were read from a single sample in a study of shared clonotypes between healthy human individuals. Assay used: immunoSEQ multiplex PCR; TCRdb lists only in-frame clones, some missing. The sample yields about half a million clones, around 80% seen once. Input material: PBMCs. The source of these receptors is a middle-aged woman in good health. Some clones in this sample may be carry-over from other donors' samples. Both conserved end residues are trimmed from each CDR3. Fields, in order: clone size, V gene, CDR3 protein. Clone size is stated in some rows and not others, as once, few, many or a class when expanded.

.	TRBV6-6	ASTEGLAGANEQF
few	TRBV28	ASSSPETYEQY
once	TRBV5-1	ASSVGNTGELF
.	TRBV7-6	ASSREPGGYNEQF
.	TRBV7-2	ASSSDPNYPAF
.	TRBV14	ASSQDGGYYEQY
.	TRBV5-3	ASSLGLPNTGELF
.	TRBV18	ASSSTDYEQY
.	TRBV10-3	AISATQTGVGGELF
.	TRBV18	ASSPQGTYNEQF
many	TRBV7-2	ASSPAYGLLGQGGDIQY
.	TRBV7-9	ASSPAGTPRN
.	TRBV5-4	ASSLAGGIYNEQF
.	TRBV7-6	ASSLGGRGRQGQF
.	TRBV4-3	ASSVRMNTGELF
once	TRBV27	ASSLWDSGLGGQF
.	TRBV10-2	ASSLGLAGGNEQF
.	TRBV9	ASSPRAGSSTDTQY
.	TRBV10-3	AISETGGVGGYT
.	TRBV4-1	ASTRWLAESSYEQY
.	TRBV18	ASSPLADTGVIYEQY
.	TRBV5-6	ASSPDAGFYNEQF
few	TRBV4-3	ASSQGALRGMETQY
few	TRBV7-9	ASSLGAASDTEAF
.	TRBV7-3	ASSLRPGAGANVLT
.	TRBV18	ASSPPGTSVNEQF
.	TRBV5-1	ASSPLGITDTQY
.	TRBV6-5	ASSYGGSSYNEQF
.	TRBV15	ATSRDPGPGNEQH
once	TRBV5-1	ASSPLGGRGTDTQY
.	TRBV7-3	ASSRGLGNEQF
.	TRBV6-1	ASSETGGSDYT
.	TRBV2	ASRRSGEQY
.	TRBV5-4	ASSSGQGTGDIQY
.	TRBV11-2	ASSLGGWEWGYEQY
.	TRBV19	ASSSSTSVPDTQY
.	TRBV29-1	SVVRRDSYNEQF
.	TRBV30	AWTPPIGLAGYYEQY
.	TRBV2	ASSVGVYNEQF
.	TRBV4-3	ASSPTMSSYNSPLH
few	TRBV19	ASTNTGWDGYT
.	TRBV7-2	ASSLVGGDEQY